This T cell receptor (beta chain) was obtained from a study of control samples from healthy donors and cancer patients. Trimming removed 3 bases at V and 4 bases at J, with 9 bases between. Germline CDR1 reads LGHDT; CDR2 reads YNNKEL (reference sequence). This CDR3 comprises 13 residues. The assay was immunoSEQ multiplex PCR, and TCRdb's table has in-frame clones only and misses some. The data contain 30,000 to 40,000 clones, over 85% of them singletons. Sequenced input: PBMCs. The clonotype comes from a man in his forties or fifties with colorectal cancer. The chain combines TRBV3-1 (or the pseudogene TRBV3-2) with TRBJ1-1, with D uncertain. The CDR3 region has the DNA TGTGCCAGCAGCCAGAGCGGGGTCACTGAAGCTTTCTTT. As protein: CASSQSGVTEAFF.